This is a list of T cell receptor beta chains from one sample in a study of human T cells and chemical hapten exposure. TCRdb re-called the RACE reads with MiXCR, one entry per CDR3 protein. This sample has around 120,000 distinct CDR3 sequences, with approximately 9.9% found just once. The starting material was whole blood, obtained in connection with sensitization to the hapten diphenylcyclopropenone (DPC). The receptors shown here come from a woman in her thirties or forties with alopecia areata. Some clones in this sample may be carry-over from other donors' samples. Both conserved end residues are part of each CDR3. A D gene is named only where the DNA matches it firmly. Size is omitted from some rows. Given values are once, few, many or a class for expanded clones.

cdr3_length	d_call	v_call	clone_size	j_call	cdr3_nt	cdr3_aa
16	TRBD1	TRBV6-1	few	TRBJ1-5	TGTGCCACCGACAGGGGAAGCCTCTCGGGCAATCAGCCCCAGCATTTT	CATDRGSLSGNQPQHF
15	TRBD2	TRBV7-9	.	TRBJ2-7	TGTGCCAGCAGCTTACGTCCGCGGGAGGACTACGAGCAGTACTTC	CASSLRPREDYEQYF
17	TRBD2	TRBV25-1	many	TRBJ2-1	TGTGCCAGCAGTGACGTGGGGGGACTAGCGGGCCTGAATGAGCAGTTCTTC	CASSDVGGLAGLNEQFF
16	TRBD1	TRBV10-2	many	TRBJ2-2	TGCGCCAGCAGCTTGATGACAGGGGTAAACACCGGGGAGCTGTTTTTT	CASSLMTGVNTGELFF
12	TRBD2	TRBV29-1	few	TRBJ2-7	TGCAGCGTGGGAGGGGCCTCCTACGAGCAGTACTTC	CSVGGASYEQYF
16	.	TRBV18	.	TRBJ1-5	TGTGCCAGCTCACCTATAGTGAGGTCTAGCAATCAGCCCCAGCATTTT	CASSPIVRSSNQPQHF
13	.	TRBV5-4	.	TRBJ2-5	TGTGCCAGTTCCCGGGCGTACCAAGAGACCCAGTACTTC	CASSRAYQETQYF
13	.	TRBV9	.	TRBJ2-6	TGTGCCAGCAGGGAATCTGGGGCCAACGTCCTGACTTTC	CASRESGANVLTF
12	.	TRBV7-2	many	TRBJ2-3	TGTGCCAGCAGCTCGAGCACAGATACGCAGTATTTT	CASSSSTDTQYF
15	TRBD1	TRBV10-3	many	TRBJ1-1	TGTGCCATCAGTGATTGGGGGACAGGGTATGTTGAAGCTTTCTTT	CAISDWGTGYVEAFF
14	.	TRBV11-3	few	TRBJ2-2	TGTGCCAGCAGCTTAGATGGCGGATCTCGAGAGCTGTTTTTT	CASSLDGGSRELFF
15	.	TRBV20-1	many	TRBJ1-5	TGCAGTGCTAGGAAGGTAGGGATCCTCAATCAGCCCCAGCATTTT	CSARKVGILNQPQHF
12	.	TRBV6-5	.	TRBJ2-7	TGTGCCAGCAGTTCTCCAGATTACGAGCAGTACTTC	CASSSPDYEQYF
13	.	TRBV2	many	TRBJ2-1	TGTGCCAGCAGTCTCGACAGGAACAATGAGCAGTTCTTC	CASSLDRNNEQFF
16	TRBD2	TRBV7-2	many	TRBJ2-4	TGTGCCAGCAGCACCATAGCGGGAGGGTTCAAAAACATTCAGTACTTC	CASSTIAGGFKNIQYF
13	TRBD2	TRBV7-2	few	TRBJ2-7	TGTGCCAGCAGCTCCCGGACTAGTTCCGAGCAGTACTTC	CASSSRTSSEQYF
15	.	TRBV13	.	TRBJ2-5	TGTGCCAGCAGCTTCGCCACTGAGGCGAGGGGGGCCCAGTACTTC	CASSFATEARGAQYF
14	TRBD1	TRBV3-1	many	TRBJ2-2	TGTGCCAGCAGCCAACCTGTCGACAGGGCGAAACTGTTTTTT	CASSQPVDRAKLFF
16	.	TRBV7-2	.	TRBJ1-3	TGTGCCAGCAGCTTAGGGCGGGGGAGCTCTGGAAACACCATATATTTT	CASSLGRGSSGNTIYF
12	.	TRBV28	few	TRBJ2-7	TGTGCCAGCAAACCCCCTGGCTACGAGCAGTACTTC	CASKPPGYEQYF
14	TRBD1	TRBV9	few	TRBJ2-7	TGTGCCAGCAGCGTAGGGGACAGGGGCTACGAGCAGTACTTC	CASSVGDRGYEQYF
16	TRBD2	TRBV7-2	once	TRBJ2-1	TGTGCCAGCAGCTTAGAAGGGACTAGCGGGAGGAATGAGCAGTTCTTC	CASSLEGTSGRNEQFF
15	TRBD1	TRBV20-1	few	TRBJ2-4	TGCAGTGCTAGGACCGGGACAGGGGAGCGAAACATTCAGTACTTC	CSARTGTGERNIQYF
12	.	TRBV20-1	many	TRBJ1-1	TGCAGTGCTAGTCCGCGGAACACTGAAGCTTTCTTT	CSASPRNTEAFF
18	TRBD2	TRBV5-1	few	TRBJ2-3	TGCGCCAGCAGCCCCCCCGACAGGGGACTAGCGGGAGCGGAGAGGCAGTATTTT	CASSPPDRGLAGAERQYF